This T cell receptor beta chain was captured in a study of T cell changes during pregnancy in multiple sclerosis (dated by TCRdb to between 2019 and 2020). Study-level background: The study examined how the T cell repertoire changed over the course of pregnancy in women with multiple sclerosis.

Libraries came from the immunoSEQ multiplex PCR assay. The table was pulled from immuneACCESS by TCRdb, which kept in-frame rearrangements only. Such tables lose some clones; where checked, under half of the loss comes from unresolved V genes, and the rest has no known cause. The sample contains approximately 53,000 clones, around 94% of them found a single time. 0.37% of the sample is held by the ten biggest clonotypes. CDR1 and CDR2 are read off the germline V gene as SGHRS and YFSETQ. V gives up 0 bases and J gives up 7 bases, and the segment between their germline ends measures 5 bases. The CDR3 numbers 13 residues from cysteine through phenylalanine. The only DNA kept is the CDR3, 39 bases in frame from the first base. As regards this clone: Its antigen is not yet known. No base qualities exist here, and no much larger clone lies one base off it.

The chain links TRBV5-1 with TRBJ2-6; the D gene cannot be named for sure. Here the sequenced sample was CD4+ T cells from peripheral blood mononuclear cells, taken before pregnancy. This TCR derives from a female donor with multiple sclerosis, enrolled in a pregnancy study. The CDR3 loop reads CASSLELANVLTF. Here is the DNA: TGCGCCAGCAGCTTGGAACTTGCCAACGTCCTGACTTTC. Beyond the CDR3, the reference TRBV5-1 and TRBJ2-6 genes provide the residues; the full variable domain reads: KAGVTQTPRYLIKTRGQQVTLSCSPISGHRSVSWYQQTPGQGLQFLFEYFSETQRNKGNFPGRFSGRQFSNSRSEMNVSTLELGDSALYLCASSLELANVLTFGAGSRLTVL.